These 15 T cell receptor beta chains originate from one sample sequenced in a study of T cell clones after liver transplantation. Data came from immunoSEQ multiplex PCR; TCRdb stores just in-frame clones and leaves some out. The sample lists approximately 50,000 clones; more than 65% were seen once. The input for sequencing was CD4+ T cells from blood, taken approximately 54 months after liver transplant. Receptors originate from a human patient who received a liver transplant. Part of the T cell pool may stem from the graft donor.

The CDR3 DNA is TGTGCCAGCAGTACCCTACACGATAGTTGGGCTTTCTTT. Residues: CASSTLHDSWAFF. V usage is TRBV6-5 and J usage is TRBJ1-1; the D is unclear. The germline CDR1 and CDR2 sequences are MNHEY and SVGAGI. Trimming stripped 5 bases from V and 11 bases from J, with 18 bases between. The CDR3 extends over 13 amino acids.

This clone was observed a few times. The chain uses TRBV4-1 and TRBJ2-7; 8 bases match TRBD1. CDR1 and CDR2 (germline): MGHRA, YSYEKL. The CDR3 spans 16 residues. V gave up 4 bases and J gave up 2 bases; unmatched junction bases: 10. The CDR3 sequence is CASSPIPRGQAYEQYF. The CDR3 DNA reads as TGCGCCAGCAGCCCCATACCCAGGGGACAGGCCTACGAGCAGTACTTC.

V and J are TRBV20-1 and TRBJ1-1; D is ambiguous. Germline CDR1 reads DFQATT; CDR2 reads SNEGSKA (reference sequence). V was pared by 7 bases and J by 11 bases, with 17 bases between. There are 11 residues in the CDR3. The CDR3 loop is CSVPRELRAFF. CDR3 bases: TGCAGTGTCCCTAGGGAACTAAGGGCTTTCTTT.

This clone was observed a handful of times. CDR3 bases: TGTGCCAGCAGCTTAGTAGGTCTAGCGGGGGCCTCCTACGAGCAGTACTTC. Its protein is CASSLVGLAGASYEQYF. The V gene is TRBV11-2, the J gene TRBJ2-7, with TRBD2 matching over 10 bases. This CDR3 spans 17 amino acids. CDR1 and CDR2 (germline): SGHAT, FQNNGV. Trimming at V came to 1 base and at J to 0 bases, leaving 6 bases not matched to a gene.

The CDR3, as DNA: TGTGCCAGCAGCCAAGAATGGGGCTTGGGGGGGCCAGATACGCAGTATTTT. It codes for CASSQEWGLGGPDTQYF. The chain combines TRBV14 with TRBJ2-3, with D perhaps TRBD2 (7 bases). V was clipped by 0 bases and J by 4 bases, with 17 bases between them. The CDR3 is 17 amino acids. CDR1 SGHDN and CDR2 FVKESK come from the germline V gene.

The rearrangement links TRBV5-4 to TRBJ1-3, with 7 bases aligning to TRBD1. The V gene end was trimmed by 4 bases and the J gene end by 1 base; junction bases not matched to a gene: 2. The germline CDR1 and CDR2 sequences are SGHNT and YYREEE (reference sequence). The CDR3 runs to 14 residues. CDR3 in amino acids: CASSIQGSGNTIYF. The CDR3 DNA sequence: TGTGCCAGCAGCATACAGGGGTCTGGAAACACCATATATTTT.

This chain joins TRBV5-1 and TRBJ1-2; tentative D call: TRBD1 (5 bases). Germline values: CDR1 SGHRS, CDR2 YFSETQ. The V gene lost 1 base and the J gene lost 6 bases, with 13 bases spanning the gap. The CDR3 loop spans 14 amino acids. The CDR3 bases are TGCGCCAGCAGCTTGAGGCAGGGTCTTGATGGCTACACCTTC. Its translation is CASSLRQGLDGYTF. The full variable domain, with the rest looked up from reference TRBV5-1 and TRBJ1-2, is KAGVTQTPRYLIKTRGQQVTLSCSPISGHRSVSWYQQTPGQGLQFLFEYFSETQRNKGNFPGRFSGRQFSNSRSEMNVSTLELGDSALYLCASSLRQGLDGYTFGSGTRLTVV.

This rearrangement joins TRBV5-1 to TRBJ1-2; D remains ambiguous. Germline CDR1 SGHRS, CDR2 YFSETQ. V was shortened by 0 bases and J by 1 base, with 10 bases between the two germline ends. CDR3 length equals 15 residues. The CDR3 spells CASSLGSGLNYGYTF. As DNA, the CDR3 is TGCGCCAGCAGCTTGGGGTCAGGACTTAACTATGGCTACACCTTC. The whole variable domain, remainder taken from reference TRBV5-1 and TRBJ1-2, is KAGVTQTPRYLIKTRGQQVTLSCSPISGHRSVSWYQQTPGQGLQFLFEYFSETQRNKGNFPGRFSGRQFSNSRSEMNVSTLELGDSALYLCASSLGSGLNYGYTFGSGTRLTVV.

This clone was detected only a few times. This sequence joins TRBV7-6 and TRBJ1-1; TRBD1 agrees at 8 bases. The CDR3 is 15 amino acids. Germline V CDR1 and CDR2: SGHVS, FNYEAQ. After removal of 0 bases from V and 1 base from J, the junction contained 1 base not matched to a gene. The CDR3 sequence: CASSLAGTGNTEAFF. DNA of the CDR3: TGTGCCAGCAGCTTAGCCGGGACAGGGAACACTGAAGCTTTCTTT.

This chain joins TRBV29-1 and TRBJ1-5; D may be TRBD1 (6 bases). CDR1 is SQVTM, CDR2 ANQGSEA, per germline. V lost 4 bases and J 0 bases, leaving 10 bases between the germline ends. The CDR3 sequence is 14 residues long. As DNA, the CDR3 is TGCAGCGTTGCCGGGACAAATAGCAATCAGCCCCAGCATTTT. As protein: CSVAGTNSNQPQHF.

V usage is TRBV28 and J usage is TRBJ1-1; D may be TRBD1 (6 bases). The germline V gene encodes CDR1 MDHEN and CDR2 SYDVKM. This CDR3 contains 15 residues. Trimming pared 3 bases from V and 0 bases from J, leaving 11 bases between. This CDR3 reads CASSLPGDMNTEAFF. CDR3 sequence (DNA): TGTGCCAGCAGTTTGCCAGGGGACATGAACACTGAAGCTTTCTTT.

J is TRBJ2-5 and V is TRBV7-3, with D unresolved. The germline V and J ends were trimmed by 5 bases and 1 base, with 8 bases remaining between them. The germline CDR1 and CDR2 sequences are SGHTA and FQGTGA. The CDR3 totals 13 residues. For the CDR3, the DNA is TGTGCCAGCAGCACCGCTGGCCAAGAGACCCAGTACTTC. Translating it yields CASSTAGQETQYF.

J is TRBJ2-3 and V is TRBV7-2, with unresolved D. CDR1 is SGHTA, CDR2 FQGNSA, per germline. The CDR3 runs 14 residues. Trimming removed 6 bases from V and 2 bases from J, with 12 bases in between. CDR3 region: CASRSQLTTDTQYF. The CDR3 nucleotides are TGTGCCAGCAGATCACAGCTAACCACAGATACGCAGTATTTT.

This chain links TRBV29-1 with TRBJ1-2; D is undetermined. CDR1 SQVTM and CDR2 ANQGSEA come from the germline V gene. The V and J ends lost 5 bases and 3 bases respectively, with 13 bases between them. This CDR3 is built from 13 residues. CDR3 amino acids: CSVPLRVDYGYTF. In DNA form, the CDR3 reads TGCAGCGTTCCTTTACGGGTTGACTATGGCTACACCTTC.

This clone has only a few counts. CDR3 DNA: TGCGCCAGCGGGGACAATTGGCAGTACTTC. Amino acids: CASGDNWQYF. The chain links TRBV5-1 to TRBJ2-7; possible D gene TRBD1, 6 bases. The CDR3 is 10 amino acids. V was shortened by 7 bases and J by 9 bases, with 11 bases between the two germline ends. CDR1 and CDR2 (germline): SGHRS, YFSETQ.